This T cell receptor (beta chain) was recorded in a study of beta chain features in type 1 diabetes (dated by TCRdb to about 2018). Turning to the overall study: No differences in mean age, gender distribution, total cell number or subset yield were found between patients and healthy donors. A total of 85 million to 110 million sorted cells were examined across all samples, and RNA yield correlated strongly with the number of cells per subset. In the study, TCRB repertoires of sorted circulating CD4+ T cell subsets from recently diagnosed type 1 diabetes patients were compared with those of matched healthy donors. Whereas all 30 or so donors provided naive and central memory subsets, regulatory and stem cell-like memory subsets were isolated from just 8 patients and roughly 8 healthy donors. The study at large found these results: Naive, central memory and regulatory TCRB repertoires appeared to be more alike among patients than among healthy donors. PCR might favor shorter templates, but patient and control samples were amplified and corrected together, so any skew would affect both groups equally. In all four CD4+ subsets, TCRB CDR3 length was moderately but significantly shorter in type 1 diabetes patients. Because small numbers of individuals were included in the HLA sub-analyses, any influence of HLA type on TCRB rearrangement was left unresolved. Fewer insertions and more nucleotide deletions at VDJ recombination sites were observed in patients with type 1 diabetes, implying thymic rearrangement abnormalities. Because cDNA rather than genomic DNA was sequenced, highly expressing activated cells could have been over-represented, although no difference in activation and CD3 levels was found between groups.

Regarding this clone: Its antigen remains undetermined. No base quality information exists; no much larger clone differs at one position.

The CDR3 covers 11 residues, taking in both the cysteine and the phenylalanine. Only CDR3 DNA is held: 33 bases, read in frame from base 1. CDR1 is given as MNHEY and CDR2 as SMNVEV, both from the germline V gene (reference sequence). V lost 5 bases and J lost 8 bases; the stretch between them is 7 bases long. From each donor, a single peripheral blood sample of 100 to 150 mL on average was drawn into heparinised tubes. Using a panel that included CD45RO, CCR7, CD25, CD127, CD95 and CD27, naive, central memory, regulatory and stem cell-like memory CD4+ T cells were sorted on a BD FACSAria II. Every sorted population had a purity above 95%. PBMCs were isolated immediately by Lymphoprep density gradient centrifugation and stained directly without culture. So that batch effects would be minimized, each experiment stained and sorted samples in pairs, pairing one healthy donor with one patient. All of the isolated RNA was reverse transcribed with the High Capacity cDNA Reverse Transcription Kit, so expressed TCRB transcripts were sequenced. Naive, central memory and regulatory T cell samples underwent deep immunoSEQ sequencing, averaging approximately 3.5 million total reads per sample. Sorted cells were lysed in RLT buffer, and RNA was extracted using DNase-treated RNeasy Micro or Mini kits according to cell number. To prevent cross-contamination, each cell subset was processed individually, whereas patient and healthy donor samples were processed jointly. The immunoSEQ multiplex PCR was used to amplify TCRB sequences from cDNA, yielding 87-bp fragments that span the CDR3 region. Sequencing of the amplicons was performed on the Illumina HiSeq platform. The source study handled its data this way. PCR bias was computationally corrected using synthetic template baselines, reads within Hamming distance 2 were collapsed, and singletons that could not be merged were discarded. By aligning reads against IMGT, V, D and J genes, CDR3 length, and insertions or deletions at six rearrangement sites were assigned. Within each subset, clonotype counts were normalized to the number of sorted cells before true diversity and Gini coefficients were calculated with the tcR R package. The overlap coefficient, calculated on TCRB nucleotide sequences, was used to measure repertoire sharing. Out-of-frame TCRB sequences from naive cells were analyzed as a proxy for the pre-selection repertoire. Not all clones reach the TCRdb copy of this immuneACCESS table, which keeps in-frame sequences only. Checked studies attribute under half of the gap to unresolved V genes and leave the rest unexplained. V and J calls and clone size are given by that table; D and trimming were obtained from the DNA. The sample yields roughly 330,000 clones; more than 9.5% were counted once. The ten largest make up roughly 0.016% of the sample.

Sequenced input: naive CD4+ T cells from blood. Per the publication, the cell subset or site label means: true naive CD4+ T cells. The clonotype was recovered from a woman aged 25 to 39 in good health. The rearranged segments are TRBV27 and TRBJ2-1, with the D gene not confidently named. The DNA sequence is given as TGTGCCAGCAGTACTTTGTATGAGCAGTTCTTC. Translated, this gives CASSTLYEQFF.